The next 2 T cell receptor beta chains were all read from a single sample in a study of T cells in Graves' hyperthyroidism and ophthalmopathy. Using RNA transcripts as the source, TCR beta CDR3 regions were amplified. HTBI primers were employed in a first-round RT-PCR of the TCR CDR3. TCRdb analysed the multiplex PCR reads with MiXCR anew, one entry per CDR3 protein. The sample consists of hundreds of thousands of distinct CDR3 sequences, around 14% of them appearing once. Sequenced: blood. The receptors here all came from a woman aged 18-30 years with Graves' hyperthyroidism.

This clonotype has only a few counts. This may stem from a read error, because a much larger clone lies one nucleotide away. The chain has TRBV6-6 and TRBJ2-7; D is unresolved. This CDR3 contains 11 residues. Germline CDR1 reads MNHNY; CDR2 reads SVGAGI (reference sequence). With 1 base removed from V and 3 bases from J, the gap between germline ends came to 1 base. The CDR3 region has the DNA TGTGCCAGCAGTTACTTCTACGAGCAGTACTTC. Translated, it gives CASSYFYEQYF.

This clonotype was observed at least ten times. The CDR3 DNA sequence: TGTGCCAGCAGTCCGGGGGAAGGGACCGAGCAGTACTTC. As protein: CASSPGEGTEQYF. The rearrangement joins TRBV27 to TRBJ2-7, with D perhaps TRBD2 (6 bases). CDR3 size: 13 residues. V was trimmed by 5 bases and J by 6 bases, leaving 14 bases between them. Looked up from germline, CDR1 is MNHEY and CDR2 is SMNVEV (reference sequence).